This T cell receptor beta chain stems from a study of cytomegalovirus exposure and HLA in healthy donors. V lost 6 bases and J lost 6; bases outside the gene matches: 12. The CDR3 loop spans 15 amino acids. Germline CDR1 LNHDA, CDR2 SQIVND (reference sequence). Vbeta (60) and Jbeta (13) primers were used in the PCR. Profiled with immunoSEQ multiplex PCR; TCRdb holds only in-frame clones, not every one. Here the sample spans fewer than 90,000 clones, 70% to 90% being singletons. With respect to this clone: Antigen unknown.

Study-level points and caveats: It was reported that the classifier diagnosed cytomegalovirus status with high specificity and sensitivity in both the original and validation cohorts.

Material: PBMCs. The gene calls are TRBV19 and TRBJ1-2, with TRBD1 matching 8 bases. The sequence was collected from a human donor in good health. The CDR3 loop is CASRTITGGGDGYTF. The CDR3 coding sequence is TGTGCCAGTAGGACTATTACAGGGGGAGGTGATGGCTACACCTTC. Based on the CDR3 plus reference TRBV19 and TRBJ1-2, the full variable domain is DGGITQSPKYLFRKEGQNVTLSCEQNLNHDAMYWYRQDPGQGLRLIYYSQIVNDFQKGDIAEGYSVSREKKESFPLTVTSAQKNPTAFYLCASRTITGGGDGYTFGSGTRLTVV.